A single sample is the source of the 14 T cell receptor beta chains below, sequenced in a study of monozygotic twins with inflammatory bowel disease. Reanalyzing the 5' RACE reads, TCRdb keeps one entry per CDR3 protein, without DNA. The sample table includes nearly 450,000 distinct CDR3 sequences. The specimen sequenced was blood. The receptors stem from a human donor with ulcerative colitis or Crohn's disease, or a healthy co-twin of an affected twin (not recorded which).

The CDR3 protein is CASTRTGGHTEAFF. This rearrangement joins TRBV25-1 to TRBJ1-1; TCRdb's D call, TRBD1, is unchecked because there is no DNA. Per the germline V gene, CDR1 is MGHDK and CDR2 is SYGVNS. This CDR3 comprises 14 residues.

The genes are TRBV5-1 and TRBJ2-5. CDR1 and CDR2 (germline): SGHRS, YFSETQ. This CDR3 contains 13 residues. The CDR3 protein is CASSKGMGETQYF.

The CDR3 sequence is CASSPEAFTDTQYF. V and J are TRBV12-3 or TRBV12-4 and TRBJ2-3. The CDR3 is 14 residues long.

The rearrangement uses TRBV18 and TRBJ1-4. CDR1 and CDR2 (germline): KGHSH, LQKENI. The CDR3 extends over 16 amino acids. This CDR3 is CASSMQRDGTNEKLFF. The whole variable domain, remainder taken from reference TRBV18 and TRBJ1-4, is NAGVMQNPRHLVRRRGQEARLRCSPMKGHSHVYWYRQLPEEGLKFMVYLQKENIIDESGMPKERFSAEFPKEGPSILRIQQVVRGDSAAYFCASSMQRDGTNEKLFFGSGTQLSVL.

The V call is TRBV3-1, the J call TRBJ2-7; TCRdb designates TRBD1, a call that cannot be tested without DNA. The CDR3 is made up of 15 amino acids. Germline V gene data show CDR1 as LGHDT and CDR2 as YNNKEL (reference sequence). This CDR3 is CASSQPGTATYEQYF.

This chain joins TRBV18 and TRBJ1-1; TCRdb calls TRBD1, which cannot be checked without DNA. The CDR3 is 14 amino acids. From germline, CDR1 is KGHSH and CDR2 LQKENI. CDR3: CASSLQGRMTEAFF.

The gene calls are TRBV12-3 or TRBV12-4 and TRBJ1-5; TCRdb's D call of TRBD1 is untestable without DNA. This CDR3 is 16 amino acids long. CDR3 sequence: CASSPAGAHSNQPQHF.

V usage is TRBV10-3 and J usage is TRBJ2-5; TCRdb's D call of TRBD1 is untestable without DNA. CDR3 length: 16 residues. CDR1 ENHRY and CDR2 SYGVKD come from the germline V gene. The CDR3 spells CAISPGAGGFQETQYF.

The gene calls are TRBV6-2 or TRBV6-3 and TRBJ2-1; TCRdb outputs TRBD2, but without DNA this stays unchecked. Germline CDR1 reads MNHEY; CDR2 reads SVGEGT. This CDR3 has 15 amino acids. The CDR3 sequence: CASSYSGTGLNEQFF.

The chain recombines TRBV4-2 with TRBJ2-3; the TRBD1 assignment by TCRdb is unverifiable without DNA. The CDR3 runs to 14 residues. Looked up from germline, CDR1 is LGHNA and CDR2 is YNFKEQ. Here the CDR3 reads CASGLTGVTDTQYF.

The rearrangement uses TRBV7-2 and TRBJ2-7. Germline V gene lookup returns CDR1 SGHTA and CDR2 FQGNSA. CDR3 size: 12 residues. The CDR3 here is CASSSYSYEQYF.

This CDR3 is CASSVGQGQRETQYF. The V and J genes are TRBV9 and TRBJ2-5; TCRdb designates TRBD2, a call that cannot be tested without DNA. The CDR3 sequence is 15 residues long. Germline V gene sequence: CDR1 SGDLS, CDR2 YYNGEE. Using reference TRBV9 and TRBJ2-5 for the parts outside the CDR3, the full variable domain is DSGVTQTPKHLITATGQRVTLRCSPRSGDLSVYWYQQSLDQGLQFLIQYYNGEERAKGNILERFSAQQFPDLHSELNLSSLELGDSALYFCASSVGQGQRETQYFGPGTRLLVL.

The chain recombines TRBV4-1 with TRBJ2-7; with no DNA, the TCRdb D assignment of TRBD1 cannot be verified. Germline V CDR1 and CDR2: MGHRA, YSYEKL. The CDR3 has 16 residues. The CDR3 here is CASRPSEGGLSYEQYF.

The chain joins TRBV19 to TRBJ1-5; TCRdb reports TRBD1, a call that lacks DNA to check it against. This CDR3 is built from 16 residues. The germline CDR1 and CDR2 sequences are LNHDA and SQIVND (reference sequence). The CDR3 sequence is CASSITGQGSNQPQHF.